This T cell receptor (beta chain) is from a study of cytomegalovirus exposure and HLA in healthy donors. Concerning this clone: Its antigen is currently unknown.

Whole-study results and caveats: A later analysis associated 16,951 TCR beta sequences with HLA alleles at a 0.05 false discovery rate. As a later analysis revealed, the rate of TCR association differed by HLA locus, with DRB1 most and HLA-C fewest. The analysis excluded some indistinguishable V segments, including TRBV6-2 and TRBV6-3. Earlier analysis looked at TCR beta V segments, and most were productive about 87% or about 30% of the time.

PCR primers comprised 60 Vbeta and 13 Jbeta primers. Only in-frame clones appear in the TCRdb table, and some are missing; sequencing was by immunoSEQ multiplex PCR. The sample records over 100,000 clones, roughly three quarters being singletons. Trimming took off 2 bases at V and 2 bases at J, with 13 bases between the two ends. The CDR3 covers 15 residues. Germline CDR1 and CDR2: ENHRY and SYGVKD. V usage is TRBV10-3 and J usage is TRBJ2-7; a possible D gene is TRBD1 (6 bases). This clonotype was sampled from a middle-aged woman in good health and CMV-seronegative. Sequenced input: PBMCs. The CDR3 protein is CAISELGQPPYEQYF. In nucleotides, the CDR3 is TGTGCCATCAGTGAGCTAGGACAGCCCCCCTACGAGCAGTACTTC.